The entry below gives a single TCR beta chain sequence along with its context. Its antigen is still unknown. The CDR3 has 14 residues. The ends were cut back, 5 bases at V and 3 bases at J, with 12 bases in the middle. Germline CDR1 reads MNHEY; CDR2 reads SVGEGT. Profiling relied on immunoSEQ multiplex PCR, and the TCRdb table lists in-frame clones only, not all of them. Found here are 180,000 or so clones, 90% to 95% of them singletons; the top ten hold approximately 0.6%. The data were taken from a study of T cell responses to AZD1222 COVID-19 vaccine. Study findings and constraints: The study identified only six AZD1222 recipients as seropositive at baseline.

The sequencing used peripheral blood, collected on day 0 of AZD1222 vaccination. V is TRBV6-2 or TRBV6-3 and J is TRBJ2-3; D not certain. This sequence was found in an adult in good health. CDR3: CASSRVVLTDTQYF. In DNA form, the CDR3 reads TGTGCCAGCAGTCGTGTGGTCTTGACAGATACGCAGTATTTT.